This is a list of T cell receptor beta chains from one sample in a study of Ad26.COV2.S vaccination and SARS-CoV-2 variants. Clones were sequenced by immunoSEQ multiplex PCR, and TCRdb holds only the in-frame ones, with some missing. The sample carries about 420,000 clones, roughly 90% recorded once. This specimen was peripheral blood, taken in a trial of Ad26.COV2.S vaccine versus placebo. All receptors derive from a person between 18 and 59 years old who received the Ad26.COV2.S COVID-19 vaccine or a placebo. Each CDR3 is given with its conserved first and last residue.

TRBV4-1,CASSQLNGDNYGYTF
TRBV28,CASSTPDGYGYTF
TRBV11-1,CASSLFQGGDTGELFF
TRBV5-1,CASSSPPTGTGATNEQFF
TRBV19,CASSLGRSDGYTF
TRBV27,CASSLGQTGANVLTF
TRBV6-2/TRBV6-3,CASSTGQGNTEAFF
TRBV11-1,CASSSGGGLLYEQYF
TRBV7-2,CASRSGAAIQAFF
TRBV24-1,CATSDSDNFQETQYF
TRBV28,CASSLGGQGGWTEAFF
TRBV14,CASSQDRGYEQYF
TRBV6-2/TRBV6-3,CASSKLGTSGGQYF
TRBV29-1,CSAQGYSTDTQYF
TRBV9,CASSVGGNPGPQHF
TRBV6-6,CASSYSQGSYEQYF
TRBV14,CASSQDSPNTEAFF
TRBV5-4,CASSFSGGSEAFF
TRBV4-3,CASSQEWTGSYEQYF
TRBV3-1/TRBV3-2,CASSQASGGETQYF
TRBV21-1,CASSNSNSGQPQHF
TRBV15,CATSRALAAGELFF
TRBV5-6,CASSPGGAEAFF
TRBV29-1,CSVNTGGKDQPQHF
TRBV5-1,CASSLGTTNEKLFF
TRBV6-6,CASSRPSLAGGPNLTGELFF
TRBV4-1,CASSQPGYAGELFF
TRBV6-6,CASSSQSRVGGYTF
TRBV6-1,CASSEGQVHLSNQPQHF
TRBV30,CAWRNRSQETQYF
TRBV27,CASSPGATDTQYF
TRBV5-1,CASSLGDRASYEQYF
TRBV3-1/TRBV3-2,CASSQDRSTSGGYEQYF
TRBV6-2/TRBV6-3,CASRLGDYEQYF
TRBV4-3,CASSPDRGRVGELFF